This entry is about one TCR beta chain. Its cognate antigen is unknown. PCR employed 60 Vbeta and 13 Jbeta primers. The data were produced by immunoSEQ multiplex PCR, yet TCRdb's version contains in-frame clones alone and is incomplete. The sample has some 100,000 clones; about 74% are singletons. The data stem from a study of cytomegalovirus exposure and HLA in healthy donors. Study summary: Approximately 85 million unique TCRs from HLA-typed donors were held in an early release of data. Study conclusions and caveats: The study reported that TCR beta sequences accurately predicted HLA-A and HLA-B alleles in most subjects. Some segments of the V type, notably TRBV6-2 and TRBV6-3, were excluded as indistinguishable.

Germline CDR1 SGDLS, CDR2 YYNGEE. The CDR3 length is 16 residues. Trimming shortened V by 4 bases and J by 2 bases, and 18 bases separated the two germline ends. This sequence originates from a woman between 45 and 60 years old in good health and CMV-seropositive. V usage is TRBV9 and J usage is TRBJ2-5; tentative D call: TRBD1 (6 bases). Sequencing used PBMCs. The DNA for the CDR3 is TGTGCCAGCAGCCTTAATATCAGGGGTGAACAAGAGACCCAGTACTTC. Translating gives CASSLNIRGEQETQYF. Full variable domain (remainder filled in from reference TRBV9 and TRBJ2-5): DSGVTQTPKHLITATGQRVTLRCSPRSGDLSVYWYQQSLDQGLQFLIQYYNGEERAKGNILERFSAQQFPDLHSELNLSSLELGDSALYFCASSLNIRGEQETQYFGPGTRLLVL.